The rows below give T cell receptor beta chains drawn from one sample of a study of vaccination and CD4 T cells after COVID-19. A single record per CDR3 protein comes from TCRdb applying MiXCR to the PCR reads. The repertoire holds more than 15,000 distinct CDR3 sequences, with roughly 76% as singletons. The antigens for these receptors are not known. Sequencing was performed on CD4+ T cells from blood, cultured in vitro. These TCRs come from a human donor who had recovered from COVID-19. CDR3s include the opening cysteine and the closing phenylalanine or tryptophan. D genes are given only for firm matches. Where a row states a size, it is once, few, many or the class of an expanded clone; other rows omit it.

>NA|NA|TRBV15|TRBJ1-6
TGTGCCACCAGCAGAGATCCCGAAAATTCACCCCTCCACTTT
CATSRDPENSPLHF
>TRBD2|NA|TRBV5-1|TRBJ2-3
TGCGCCAGCAGCGGGGGGAGGGTCAGCACAGATACGCAGTATTTT
CASSGGRVSTDTQYF
>NA|NA|TRBV20-1|TRBJ2-5
TGCAGTGCTCCCCCAATAGCGGCTCAAGAGACCCAGTACTTC
CSAPPIAAQETQYF
>TRBD1|NA|TRBV19|TRBJ1-6
TGTGCCAGTAGTCTCCGGACAGGCTCCTATAATTCACCCCTCCACTTT
CASSLRTGSYNSPLHF
>TRBD2|NA|TRBV7-6|TRBJ2-7
TGTGCCAGCAGCCTAAGCCCACTAGCGGGACATGGGGAGCAGTACTTC
CASSLSPLAGHGEQYF
>NA|NA|TRBV20-1|TRBJ2-3
TGCAGTTTGTTGGAGCCTCAGAGGGTAGATACGCAGTATTTT
CSLLEPQRVDTQYF
>NA|NA|TRBV6-1|TRBJ1-5
TGTGCCAGCAGCCGTACAGGGATTAGCAATCAGCCCCAGCATTTT
CASSRTGISNQPQHF
>NA|NA|TRBV19|TRBJ1-5
TGTGCCAGTAGTATTACGGACGGAAACAATCAGCCCCAGCATTTT
CASSITDGNNQPQHF
>NA|NA|TRBV7-9|TRBJ1-6
TGTGCCAGCAGCTTAGCGGATTCACCCCTCCACTTT
CASSLADSPLHF
>NA|NA|TRBV24-1|TRBJ2-4
TGTGCCACCAGTGATTCAGGGCGCATTCAGTACTTC
CATSDSGRIQYF
>TRBD1|NA|TRBV19|TRBJ1-2
TGTGCCAGTAGTCCCCCAGGGGGGAACTATGGCTACACCTTC
CASSPPGGNYGYTF
>NA|large|TRBV7-2|TRBJ2-3
TGTGCCAGCAGCCCCTCCTACCTTAGCACAGATACGCAGTATTTT
CASSPSYLSTDTQYF
>NA|medium-sized|TRBV21-1|TRBJ2-5
TGTGCCAGCAGCAAGGACAGGGAAGAGACCCAGTACTTC
CASSKDREETQYF
>NA|NA|TRBV7-9|TRBJ1-1
TGTGCCAGCAGCGAGCGGGTTGAAGCGGAAGCTTTCTTT
CASSERVEAEAFF
>TRBD2|NA|TRBV12-3/TRBV12-4|TRBJ2-7
TGTGCCAGCAGTTTTGGGACTAGCGGGAGAATTAAAATCTACGAGCAGTACTTC
CASSFGTSGRIKIYEQYF
>NA|NA|TRBV12-3/TRBV12-4|TRBJ2-3
TGTGCCAGCAGTTTCGGTCTTTTGGGGCCGCTCACAGATACGCAGTATTTT
CASSFGLLGPLTDTQYF
>TRBD1|few|TRBV19|TRBJ1-1
TGTGCCAGTAGAACCGGGACAGGGGGCTTCGGCACTGAAGCTTTCTTT
CASRTGTGGFGTEAFF
>TRBD1|few|TRBV6-1|TRBJ1-5
TGTGCCAGCAGTCCCCGGACAGGGTTGTATCAGCCCCAGCATTTT
CASSPRTGLYQPQHF
>TRBD1|NA|TRBV6-1|TRBJ2-7
TGTGCCAGCAGCAGCCCCCGGGACAGGGGTTCCTACGAGCAGTACTTC
CASSSPRDRGSYEQYF
>TRBD1|NA|TRBV6-2/TRBV6-3|TRBJ1-6
TGTGCCAGCAGCCTACGGACAGGGGCAAATTCACCCCTCCACTTT
CASSLRTGANSPLHF
>NA|NA|TRBV20-1|TRBJ1-2
TGCAGTGCTCCAAGCATCGGAGCTACCAACTATGGCTACACCTTC
CSAPSIGATNYGYTF
>NA|NA|TRBV27|TRBJ2-2
TGTGCCAGCAGTCATCCCGGCGCATACACCGGGGAGCTGTTTTTT
CASSHPGAYTGELFF
>NA|NA|TRBV6-2/TRBV6-3|TRBJ1-5
TGTGCCAGCAGTCTACAGGGTTCAAATCAGCCCCAGCATTTT
CASSLQGSNQPQHF
>TRBD2|NA|TRBV20-1|TRBJ2-2
TGCAGTGCTAGAGATAGACTAGCGGTGACGAACACCGGGGAGCTGTTTTTT
CSARDRLAVTNTGELFF
>NA|NA|TRBV20-1|TRBJ2-7
TGCAGTGTCGCGTCCCCTAGGTACGAGCAGTACTTC
CSVASPRYEQYF
>TRBD1|NA|TRBV7-2|TRBJ1-3
TGTGCCAGCAGCTTGGGGACAGGGGGAAATGGAAACACCATATATTTT
CASSLGTGGNGNTIYF
>TRBD1|NA|TRBV12-3/TRBV12-4|TRBJ1-1
TGTGCCAGCAGTTTTAGGGGGCCAGGGGGTTTCTTT
CASSFRGPGGFF
>NA|NA|TRBV6-2/TRBV6-3|TRBJ2-7
TGTGCCAGCAGTTACGGATCCGGACTACAGAGCTACGAGCAGTACTTC
CASSYGSGLQSYEQYF
>TRBD2|NA|TRBV2|TRBJ2-1
TGTGCCAGCAGGAGCGAAGCGGGACCTTACAATGAGCAGTTCTTC
CASRSEAGPYNEQFF
>TRBD1|NA|TRBV7-2|TRBJ2-7
TGTGCCAGCAGCGGACAGGGGGGCGTGGGCGAGCAGTACTTC
CASSGQGGVGEQYF
>NA|NA|TRBV9|TRBJ1-1
TGTGCCAGCAGCGTAGGAGGGGACACTGAAGCTTTCTTT
CASSVGGDTEAFF
>TRBD1|few|TRBV6-1|TRBJ1-5
TGTGCCAGCAGTGTACTAACAGGGGGTAATCAGCCCCAGCATTTT
CASSVLTGGNQPQHF
>NA|NA|TRBV20-1|TRBJ1-2
TGCAGTGCTAGTTATCGACAGAGCATCTATGGCTACACCTTC
CSASYRQSIYGYTF
>NA|NA|TRBV15|TRBJ2-4
TGTGCCACCAGCAGAGATCCCGGGTTTCGGAGCCAAAACATTCAGTACTTC
CATSRDPGFRSQNIQYF
>NA|NA|TRBV20-1|TRBJ1-2
TGCAGTACCAAAGCATCTGGCTACACCTTC
CSTKASGYTF
>NA|few|TRBV19|TRBJ1-1
TGTGCCAGTAGGCCAAGTAAACTGAACACTGAAGCTTTCTTT
CASRPSKLNTEAFF
>TRBD1|NA|TRBV19|TRBJ2-1
TGTGCCAGCCTCGACACAGGGGGTGATCCAAATGAGCAGTTCTTC
CASLDTGGDPNEQFF
>TRBD1|once|TRBV6-1|TRBJ2-7
TGTGCCAGCAGTGACAGAGACAGGGGCTACGAGCAGTACTTC
CASSDRDRGYEQYF
>NA|NA|TRBV7-2|TRBJ2-7
TGTGCCAGCAGCTTAGTCATCGGCAGGAATTCCTACGAGCAGTACTTC
CASSLVIGRNSYEQYF
>TRBD1|few|TRBV7-2|TRBJ1-6
TGTGCCAGCACCCCCGGACAGGGGTTTTCACCCCTCCACTTT
CASTPGQGFSPLHF
>NA|once|TRBV2|TRBJ2-7
TGTGCCAGCAGTGAATCCAGGTACGAGCAGTACTTC
CASSESRYEQYF
>NA|NA|TRBV6-2/TRBV6-3|TRBJ2-2
TGTGCCAGCAGTTACTCTCCTTTTCGAGGGAGGACCGGGGAGCTGTTTTTT
CASSYSPFRGRTGELFF
>NA|NA|TRBV6-5|TRBJ1-1
NA
CASSFGTGNGFF
>TRBD1|NA|TRBV6-1|TRBJ1-2
TGTGCCAGCAGAGCCTCTCACCGGGACAGGGGAAGGCGTTGGTTCTCCGGCTATGGCTACACCTTC
CASRASHRDRGRRWFSGYGYTF
>TRBD1|NA|TRBV6-1|TRBJ1-6
TGTGCCAGCAGCCCCCCCCCCAAGGACAGGGCAAAGAGGACACCCCTCCACTTT
CASSPPPKDRAKRTPLHF
>TRBD1|NA|TRBV28|TRBJ1-1
TGTGCCAGCAGTTTCCTCCTTCAGGTGGCTTGGGCAGGGGGGAACACTGAAGCTTTCTTT
CASSFLLQVAWAGGNTEAFF
>TRBD1|few|TRBV20-1|TRBJ1-1
TGCAGTGCTGGGGACAGGCCCGAAGCTTTCTTT
CSAGDRPEAFF
>TRBD1|once|TRBV19|TRBJ1-5
TGTGCCAGTAGTAGGACAGGACCATTTGATCAGCCCCAGCATTTT
CASSRTGPFDQPQHF
>NA|NA|TRBV7-3|TRBJ2-1
TGTGCCAGCAGCCTCTGGGACTCCCATTCTCTCCACTTC
CASSLWDSHSLHF
>NA|NA|TRBV11-2|TRBJ1-5
TGTGCCAGCAGCTCGTCCCCCAATCAGCCCCAGCATTTT
CASSSSPNQPQHF
>TRBD1|NA|TRBV27|TRBJ1-1
TGTGCCAGCAGTAACCGGGACAGGGCGTGGGGGACTGAAGCTTTCTTT
CASSNRDRAWGTEAFF
>TRBD1|NA|TRBV6-2/TRBV6-3|TRBJ1-5
TGTGCCAGCATGAGGACAGGGAACAATCAGCCCCAGCATTTT
CASMRTGNNQPQHF
>NA|NA|TRBV20-1|TRBJ2-2
TGCAGTGCTAGAGATCTTCACGCAGGGGACACCGGGGAGCTGTTTTTT
CSARDLHAGDTGELFF
>TRBD1|NA|TRBV7-8|TRBJ1-3
TGTGCCAGCAGCTTATCCGACAGGGGGCTCTCTGGAAACACCATATATTTT
CASSLSDRGLSGNTIYF
>NA|NA|TRBV28|TRBJ2-2
TGTGCCAGCCTCCCACCCCCGAACACCGGGGAGCTGTTTTTT
CASLPPPNTGELFF
>TRBD1|few|TRBV20-1|TRBJ2-5
TGCAGTGCTACACCGGGACAGCTTAGAGAGACCCAGTACTTC
CSATPGQLRETQYF
>NA|NA|TRBV7-8|TRBJ2-5
TGTGCCAGCAGCTTAGGGGCAATCGCAGGGGAGGAGACCCAGTACTTC
CASSLGAIAGEETQYF
>TRBD1|few|TRBV7-2|TRBJ1-1
TGTGCCAGCAGCTCCTACACAGGGGGAAGAGGTGAAGCTTTCTTT
CASSSYTGGRGEAFF
>NA|large|TRBV2|TRBJ1-5
TGTGCCAGCCAACCTCAGGAGATGCAGCCCCAGCATTTT
CASQPQEMQPQHF